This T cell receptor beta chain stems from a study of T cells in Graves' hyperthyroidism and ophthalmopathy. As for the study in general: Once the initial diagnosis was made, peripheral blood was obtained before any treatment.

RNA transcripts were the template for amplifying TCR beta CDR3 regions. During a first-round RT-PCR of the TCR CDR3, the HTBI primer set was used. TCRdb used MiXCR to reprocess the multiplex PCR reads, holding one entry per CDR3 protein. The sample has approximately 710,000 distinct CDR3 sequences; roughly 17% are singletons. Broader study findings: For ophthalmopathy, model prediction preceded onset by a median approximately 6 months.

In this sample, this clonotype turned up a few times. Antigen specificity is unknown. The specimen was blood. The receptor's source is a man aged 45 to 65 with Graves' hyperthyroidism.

The chain's CDR3 is CSAVKPGTSGRDIYNEQFF. Written as DNA, the CDR3 is TGCAGTGCAGTTAAACCCGGGACTAGCGGGAGGGATATCTACAATGAGCAGTTCTTC. The V call is TRBV20-1, the J call TRBJ2-1; 16 bases line up with TRBD2. The CDR3 is 19 residues long. The V segment lost 6 bases and the J segment 3 bases; nucleotides outside the gene matches: 14. CDR1 DFQATT and CDR2 SNEGSKA come from the germline V gene (reference sequence).